The rows below give T cell receptor beta chains drawn from one sample of a study of OX40 agonist ivuxolimab in advanced cancers. Clones were read by immunoSEQ multiplex PCR, and TCRdb kept only the in-frame ones, dropping some. The table has about 85,000 clones, around 87% seen once. This material consisted of CD4+ or CD8+ T cells sorted from blood, taken in a trial of the OX40 agonist ivuxolimab. These receptors were taken from an adult with an advanced solid tumor such as melanoma, head and neck, liver or kidney cancer. Both conserved end residues are part of each CDR3. Size is stated for part of the rows, as once, few or many counts, or as a class when the clone is expanded.

v_gene,abundance,j_gene,CDR3aa
TRBV7-3,once,TRBJ2-2,CASSQTSGRTGELFF
TRBV5-1,once,TRBJ2-3,CASRLAGGTDTQYF
TRBV5-1,NA,TRBJ1-4,CASSWGAGSPNEKLFF
TRBV18,NA,TRBJ2-3,CASSRRQHTDTQYF
TRBV5-4,NA,TRBJ2-5,CASSLMWLAGAQETQYF
TRBV5-4,NA,TRBJ1-1,CASSLDETEAFF
TRBV6-1,NA,TRBJ1-3,CASSEARRISGNTIYF
TRBV5-6,NA,TRBJ1-5,CASSRAGGPSTQPQHF
TRBV29-1,few,TRBJ1-3,CSAGLSSGNTIYF
TRBV5-1,NA,TRBJ1-1,CASSPRGGTGSNTEAFF
TRBV28,NA,TRBJ2-2,CASLARDTGELFF
TRBV5-1,NA,TRBJ2-5,CASSTGQTGGQETQYF
TRBV28,NA,TRBJ1-1,CASSPGIRRAFF
TRBV19,NA,TRBJ1-5,CASSSEGGRSRSHF
TRBV28,NA,TRBJ2-1,CASSSGTANDEQFF
TRBV18,few,TRBJ1-2,CASSPPGGGYTF
TRBV28,NA,TRBJ2-2,CASRRQFSSAGELFF
TRBV20-1,once,TRBJ1-2,CSARVNYGYTF
TRBV5-1,NA,TRBJ2-1,CASSSSSGRGYNEQFF
TRBV10-1,NA,TRBJ1-1,CASRRQAHTEAFF
TRBV2,NA,TRBJ1-5,CASQGANQPQHF